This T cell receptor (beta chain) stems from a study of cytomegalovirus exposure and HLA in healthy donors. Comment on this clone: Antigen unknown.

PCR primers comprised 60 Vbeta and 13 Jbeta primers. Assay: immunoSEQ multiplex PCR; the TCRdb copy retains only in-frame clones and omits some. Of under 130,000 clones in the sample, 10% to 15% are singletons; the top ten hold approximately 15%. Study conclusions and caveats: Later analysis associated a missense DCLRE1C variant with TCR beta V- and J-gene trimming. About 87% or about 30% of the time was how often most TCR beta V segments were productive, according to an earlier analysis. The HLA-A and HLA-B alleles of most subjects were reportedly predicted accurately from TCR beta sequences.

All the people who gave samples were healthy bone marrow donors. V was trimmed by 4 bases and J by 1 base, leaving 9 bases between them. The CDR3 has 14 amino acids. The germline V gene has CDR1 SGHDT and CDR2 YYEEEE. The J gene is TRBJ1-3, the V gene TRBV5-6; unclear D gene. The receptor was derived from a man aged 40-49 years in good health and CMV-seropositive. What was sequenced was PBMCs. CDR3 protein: CASSPLASGNTIYF. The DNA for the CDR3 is TGTGCCAGCAGCCCATTGGCTTCTGGAAACACCATATATTTT.